This passage covers 30 T cell receptor beta chains from one sample sequenced in a study of human T cells and chemical hapten exposure. TCRdb ran MiXCR on the RACE reads and lists one entry per CDR3 protein. The sample contains roughly 380,000 distinct CDR3 sequences, 5.1% of which appear only once. Time point of the sample: pre-sensitization, week 0. The treatment was: therapeutic diphenylcyclopropenone sensitization with weekly scalp DPC. Sequencing was performed on whole blood, taken in connection with sensitization to the hapten diphenylcyclopropenone (DPC). The receptors originated from a woman aged 45-59 years with alopecia areata. Some clones in this sample may be carry-over from other donors' samples.

In this sample, this clonotype turned up a few times. This chain joins TRBV6-5 and TRBJ1-1; maybe TRBD1 (5 bases). The CDR3 is made up of 14 amino acids. Trimming pared 2 bases from V and 5 bases from J, leaving 12 bases between. Germline loops: CDR1 MNHEY, CDR2 SVGAGI. This CDR3 is CASSYKGTRTEAFF. CDR3 bases: TGTGCCAGCAGTTACAAAGGGACTCGGACTGAAGCTTTCTTT.

In this sample, this clonotype turned up many times. J is TRBJ2-7 and V is TRBV3-1; 8 bases align to TRBD2. V lost 5 bases and J lost 4; bases outside the gene matches: 16. This CDR3 comprises 17 residues. Germline V gene data show CDR1 as LGHDT and CDR2 as YNNKEL (reference sequence). CDR3 sequence: CASSFGKGGRPGYEQYF. The DNA of the CDR3 is TGTGCCAGCAGCTTCGGTAAGGGCGGGAGGCCCGGGTACGAGCAGTACTTC.

In its sample, this clonotype was seen many times. The V call is TRBV20-1, the J call TRBJ2-5; 7 positions match TRBD2. Trimming took 3 bases from V and 4 from J; bases not matched to a gene: 5. There are 13 residues in the CDR3. Germline V gene sequence: CDR1 DFQATT, CDR2 SNEGSKA (reference sequence). In DNA, the CDR3 is TGCAGTGCTAGTATCGGGGGGTCAGAGACCCAGTACTTC. Amino acids: CSASIGGSETQYF.

In this sample, this clonotype turned up many times. The chain combines TRBV21-1 with TRBJ2-7; the table calls TRBD1, which could not be checked here. TRBV21-1 is a pseudogene segment. The CDR3 totals 17 residues. DNA of the CDR3: TGTGCCAGCAGCAATGAAGGACAGGGGGCGACGACCTACGAGCAGTACTTC. This gives the protein CASSNEGQGATTYEQYF.

Many counts were recorded for this clonotype. The chain employs TRBV12-3 or TRBV12-4 and TRBJ1-5, with 10 bases lining up with TRBD1. V lost 4 bases, J lost 1 base, and 10 bases stayed unmatched. The CDR3 has 18 residues. CDR3 sequence reads: CASSSSSTGGRSNQPQHF. The CDR3 nucleotides read TGTGCCAGCAGTTCCTCCTCGACAGGGGGCCGAAGCAATCAGCCCCAGCATTTT.

This clonotype was seen ten or more times. J is TRBJ2-3 and V is TRBV7-2; 14 nucleotides align to TRBD2. The V segment lost 6 bases and the J segment 4 bases; nucleotides outside the gene matches: 15. The length of the CDR3 is 19 residues. CDR1 is SGHTA and CDR2 is FQGNSA in the germline V gene. The CDR3, as DNA: TGTGCCAGCAGTTCCCCTGGGACTAGCGGGGGCCCCCCCCCAGATACGCAGTATTTT. Amino acid sequence: CASSSPGTSGGPPPDTQYF.

As for this clonotype: A read error may explain this, as a much larger clone is one base away. The chain is built from TRBV5-4 and TRBJ2-2; TRBD2 is a possible D gene (5 bases). The germline V gene encodes CDR1 SGHNT and CDR2 YYREEE (reference sequence). The CDR3 has 17 amino acids. DNA of the CDR3: TGTGCCAGCAGCTCCTCCGTTATCGCAGCGAACACCGGGGAGCTGTGTTTT. This gives the protein CASSSSVIAANTGELCF. Variable domain in full (rest from reference TRBV5-4 and TRBJ2-2): ETGVTQSPTHLIKTRGQQVTLRCSSQSGHNTVSWYQQALGQGPQFIFQYYREEENGRGNFPPRFSGLQFPNYSSELNVNALELDDSALYLCASSSSVIAANTGELCFGEGSRLTVL.

The gene calls are TRBV20-1 and TRBJ2-7; D unclear. Germline CDR1 is DFQATT and CDR2 is SNEGSKA (reference sequence). This CDR3 has 14 amino acids. Trimming shortened V by 0 bases and J by 7 bases, and 16 bases separated the two germline ends. The CDR3: CSARDSGGVGEQYF. In nucleotides, the CDR3 is TGCAGTGCTAGAGATTCCGGTGGAGTGGGAGAGCAGTACTTC.

This chain joins TRBV5-4 and TRBJ2-3, with a possible D match to TRBD2 (5 bases). The germline V gene has CDR1 SGHNT and CDR2 YYREEE (reference sequence). CDR3 length: 16 amino acids. V was cut by 0 bases and J by 2 bases, with 13 bases left in between. The CDR3 spells CASSLVRGRYTDTQYF. The DNA of the CDR3 is TGTGCCAGCAGCTTGGTCCGCGGGCGCTACACAGATACGCAGTATTTT.

The chain employs TRBV29-1 and TRBJ2-3; 10 nucleotides agree with TRBD2. Germline CDR1 and CDR2: SQVTM and ANQGSEA. Trimming took 3 bases from V and 5 from J; bases not matched to a gene: 5. This CDR3 has 14 residues. Here the CDR3 DNA reads TGCAGCGTTGAGGCTAGCGGGAGTCTAGATACGCAGTATTTT. This codes for CSVEASGSLDTQYF.

This chain joins TRBV25-1 and TRBJ2-5, with 7 positions matching TRBD2. Trimming cost V 4 bases and J 3 bases; bases outside gene matches: 8. This CDR3 has 15 amino acids. Germline values: CDR1 MGHDK, CDR2 SYGVNS. The CDR3 spells CASSAPAGREETQYF. As DNA, the CDR3 is TGTGCCAGCAGTGCACCCGCGGGGAGGGAAGAGACCCAGTACTTC. Variable domain in full (rest from reference TRBV25-1 and TRBJ2-5): EADIYQTPRYLVIGTGKKITLECSQTMGHDKMYWYQQDPGMELHLIHYSYGVNSTEKGDLSSESTVSRIRTEHFPLTLESARPSHTSQYLCASSAPAGREETQYFGPGTRLLVL.

The sample holds many counts of this clonotype. The chain has TRBV20-1 and TRBJ2-1; TRBD1 agrees at 8 bases. The CDR3 runs 13 residues. Trimming cost V 5 bases and J 8 bases; bases outside gene matches: 8. Germline CDR1 and CDR2: DFQATT and SNEGSKA (reference sequence). CDR3 in amino acids: CSAGRTGFDEQFF. CDR3 nucleotides: TGCAGTGCTGGAAGGACAGGGTTTGATGAGCAGTTCTTC.

This clonotype was detected only a few times. The CDR3 sequence: CASSATRRGTYEQYF. The CDR3, as DNA: TGTGCCAGCAGCGCCACTAGGAGGGGAACCTACGAGCAGTACTTC. The chain carries TRBV13 and TRBJ2-7; possible D gene TRBD2, 6 bases. V dropped 5 bases and J dropped 2 bases, with 16 bases sitting between them. In germline, CDR1 is PRHDT, CDR2 FYEKMQ (reference sequence). This CDR3 has 15 amino acids.

This clonotype was detected a few times. The chain employs TRBV5-1 and TRBJ1-1; maybe TRBD1 (6 bases). The CDR3 is made up of 12 amino acids. In germline, CDR1 is SGHRS, CDR2 YFSETQ. V was trimmed by 3 bases and J by 6 bases, leaving 9 bases between them. DNA of the CDR3: TGCGCCAGCAGCTCAGGACAGTCTGAAGCTTTCTTT. It translates to CASSSGQSEAFF.

The chain links TRBV11-2 to TRBJ2-1; D perhaps matches TRBD1 (5 bases). This CDR3 contains 12 residues. The V gene's germline CDR1 is SGHAT and CDR2 FQNNGV. V shed 4 bases and J shed 6 bases, with 7 bases lying between them. The CDR3 DNA sequence: TGTGCCAGCAGCTCCGACAGCAATGAGCAGTTCTTC. Its translation: CASSSDSNEQFF.

This clonotype was seen repeatedly, ten times or more. This chain uses TRBV3-1 with TRBJ2-7; D might be TRBD1 (5 bases). Germline CDR1 and CDR2: LGHDT and YNNKEL (reference sequence). This CDR3 is 16 amino acids long. V lost 0 bases and J 2 bases, leaving 14 bases between the germline ends. The CDR3 loop reads CASSQDDRQGPYEQYF. Written as DNA, the CDR3 is TGTGCCAGCAGCCAAGACGACAGACAAGGCCCCTACGAGCAGTACTTC.

The chain couples TRBV5-1 to TRBJ2-3, with TRBD1 matching over 10 bases. V trimming: 7 bases; J trimming: 3 bases; junction bases outside the gene matches: 5. The CDR3 contains 14 residues. Germline-derived CDR1 and CDR2 are SGHRS and YFSETQ. The CDR3 spells CASGTGALTDTQYF. As DNA, the CDR3 is TGCGCCAGCGGGACAGGGGCATTGACAGATACGCAGTATTTT.

This clonotype has a handful of counts. This chain uses TRBV12-3 or TRBV12-4 with TRBJ1-2; 7 bases fit TRBD1. V shed 4 bases and J 7 bases; nucleotides not matched to a gene: 6. The CDR3 sequence is 13 residues long. The DNA for the CDR3 is TGTGCCAGCAGTTCGGGACAGTCGGGTGGCTACACCTTC. Protein product: CASSSGQSGGYTF.

This clonotype was counted at least ten times. The rearrangement joins TRBV4-3 to TRBJ2-2; D remains unclear. Trimming cost V 0 bases and J 6 bases, with 8 bases left between them. CDR3 length: 14 residues. Germline V gives CDR1 LGHNA, CDR2 YSLEER. CDR3 nucleotide sequence: TGCGCCAGCAGCCAAGAAGATCCTGCCGGGGAGCTGTTTTTT. Translation: CASSQEDPAGELFF.

This clonotype was observed many times. CDR3 in DNA: TGTGCCAGCAGCTTGGACCGAACCCAGTACTTC. Translating gives CASSLDRTQYF. The chain links TRBV7-2 to TRBJ2-5; D remains ambiguous. Trimming took off 3 bases at V and 8 bases at J, with 7 bases between the two ends. CDR1 and CDR2 (germline): SGHTA, FQGNSA. This CDR3 is built from 11 residues.

The chain is built from TRBV10-3 and TRBJ2-2; D ambiguous. Germline assignment: CDR1 ENHRY and CDR2 SYGVKD. The germline V and J ends were trimmed by 4 bases and 6 bases, with 9 bases remaining between them. CDR3 length: 13 residues. The DNA for the CDR3 is TGTGCCATCAGTGCAAGTGGGGCCGGGGAGCTGTTTTTT. It yields the protein CAISASGAGELFF.

The table lists this clonotype with many counts. This chain uses TRBV12-3 or TRBV12-4 with TRBJ1-5; D is perhaps TRBD1 (6 bases). Deletions cut 6 bases from V and 4 bases from J, with 10 bases between. The CDR3 covers 13 residues. The DNA of the CDR3 is TGTGCCAGCAGGGAACAGGGTAATCAGCCCCAGCATTTT. Its protein is CASREQGNQPQHF.

CDR3 sequence reads: CASSHGQGAPGELFF. The CDR3 bases are TGTGCCAGCAGCCATGGACAGGGGGCTCCCGGGGAGCTGTTTTTT. The gene calls are TRBV3-1 and TRBJ2-2, with 11 bases fitting TRBD1. The CDR3 is 15 residues long. Trimming took 3 bases from V and 6 from J; bases not matched to a gene: 3. Germline-derived CDR1 and CDR2 are LGHDT and YNNKEL (reference sequence).

This clonotype was seen at least ten times. The chain carries TRBV7-2 and TRBJ2-3, with 16 bases identical to TRBD2. The junction had 10 bases not matched to a gene; V was cut back by 3 bases and J by 4 bases. There are 19 residues in the CDR3. Germline loops: CDR1 SGHTA, CDR2 FQGNSA. This CDR3 reads CASSLPWGLAGGPSDTQYF. CDR3 DNA sequence: TGTGCCAGCAGCTTGCCCTGGGGACTAGCGGGGGGGCCCTCAGATACGCAGTATTTT.

This clonotype appeared many times. V gene TRBV28 combines with J gene TRBJ2-7; 9 bases align to TRBD1. Germline V CDR1 and CDR2: MDHEN, SYDVKM. The CDR3 extends over 18 amino acids. The V segment lost 5 bases and the J segment 6 bases; nucleotides outside the gene matches: 20. The DNA for the CDR3 is TGTGCCAGCAGTCTCCCATCGGAGACAGGGGGTGCCTCCGGCGAGCAGTACTTC. Its protein is CASSLPSETGGASGEQYF.

This clonotype occurred many times. This chain joins TRBV7-2 and TRBJ1-5; 8 bases map to TRBD1. CDR3 length equals 14 residues. The germline gives CDR1 SGHTA, CDR2 FQGNSA. Trimming at V came to 5 bases and at J to 4 bases, leaving 4 bases not matched to a gene. The CDR3 coding sequence is TGTGCCAGCAGCACCCGACAGGGGAATCAGCCCCAGCATTTT. The encoded protein is CASSTRQGNQPQHF.

J is TRBJ2-5 and V is TRBV7-9; no firm D call. This CDR3 region has 15 residues. V was shortened by 5 bases and J by 0 bases, with 13 bases between the two germline ends. Germline values: CDR1 SEHNR, CDR2 FQNEAQ (reference sequence). CDR3 region: CASSHRRMYQETQYF. CDR3 in DNA: TGTGCCAGCAGCCATCGACGGATGTACCAAGAGACCCAGTACTTC.

This clonotype was seen at least ten times. J is TRBJ2-7 and V is TRBV11-2; D may be TRBD2 (7 bases). The CDR3 runs 15 residues. Germline values: CDR1 SGHAT, CDR2 FQNNGV. Trimming cost V 5 bases and J 2 bases, with 16 bases left between them. The CDR3: CASSLPGGTPYEQYF. The CDR3 region has the DNA TGTGCCAGCAGCCTACCGGGGGGCACTCCCTACGAGCAGTACTTC.

This clonotype came up a few times. V is TRBV21-1 and J is TRBJ1-2; the DNA was not compared with TRBD1, the D call given in the table. TRBV21-1 is described as a pseudogene. The CDR3 loop spans 11 amino acids. The DNA of the CDR3 is TGTGCCAGCAGCAAAGATCCGGGGGCCCCTTTC. Protein sequence: CASSKDPGAPF.

This clonotype was counted many times. The V call is TRBV20-1, the J call TRBJ2-1, with TRBD2 identical over 7 bases. The CDR3 extends over 15 amino acids. Germline V CDR1 and CDR2: DFQATT, SNEGSKA (reference sequence). Unmatched junction bases numbered 10, after V lost 2 bases and J lost 6 bases. This chain's CDR3 is CSARPPGRATNEQFF. CDR3 in DNA: TGCAGTGCTAGACCCCCGGGGAGGGCAACCAATGAGCAGTTCTTC.